This T cell receptor (beta chain) emerged from a study of breast tumors, draining lymph nodes, adjacent tissues. CDR3 size: 17 residues. The germline V gene has CDR1 SGHVS and CDR2 FQNEAQ. V lost 5 bases and J lost 2, with 20 bases in between. In TCRdb, the multiplex PCR reads were re-called with MiXCR into one record per CDR3 protein. In the table there are about 15,000 distinct CDR3 sequences, approximately 50% of which are singletons. The sequence came from a female donor with breast cancer. Some clones in this sample may be carry-over from other donors' samples. The chain couples TRBV7-8 to TRBJ2-3; TRBD2 might be the D (6 bases). Sequencing was done on a sample of tumor-adjacent breast tissue. The CDR3 region is CASSPQGTANPTDTQYF. In nucleotides, the CDR3 is TGTGCCAGCAGCCCACAAGGGACTGCTAATCCCACAGATACGCAGTATTTT.